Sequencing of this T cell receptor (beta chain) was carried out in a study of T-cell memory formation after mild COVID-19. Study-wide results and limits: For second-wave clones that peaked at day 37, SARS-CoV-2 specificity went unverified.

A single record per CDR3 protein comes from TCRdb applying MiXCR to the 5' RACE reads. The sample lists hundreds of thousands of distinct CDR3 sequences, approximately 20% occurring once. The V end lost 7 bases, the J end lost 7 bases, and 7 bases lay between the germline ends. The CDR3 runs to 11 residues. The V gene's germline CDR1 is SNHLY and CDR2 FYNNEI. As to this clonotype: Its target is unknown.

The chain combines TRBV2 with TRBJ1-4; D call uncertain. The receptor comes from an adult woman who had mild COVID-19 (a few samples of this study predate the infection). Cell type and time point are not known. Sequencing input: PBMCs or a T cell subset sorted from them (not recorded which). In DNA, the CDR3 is TGTGCCAGCATGGCGAGTGAAAAACTGTTTTTT. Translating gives CASMASEKLFF.